One and the same sample provided the 30 T cell receptor beta chains below, sequenced in a study of PD-L1 blockade in urothelial cancer (dated by TCRdb to the late 2010s). The time point tag for this specimen amounts to: peripheral blood 6 weeks after treatment start. Library prep was done by the immunoSEQ multiplex PCR assay. This immuneACCESS table, as held by TCRdb, lists in-frame sequences with V and J called but not all clones. Of the missing ones, under half trace to an unresolved V gene in checked studies; the others have no known cause. Across this sample there are over 70,000 clones, with 83% seen only once. The top ten constitute about 8.4% of the sample. Sequencing used PBMCs, obtained around atezolizumab (anti-PD-L1) treatment. All receptors derive from an older man with urothelial cancer.

The V gene is TRBV12-5, the J gene TRBJ2-7, with 10 bases aligning to TRBD1. The germline V gene has CDR1 LGHNT and CDR2 FRNRAP. The CDR3 spans 17 residues. Trimming took 3 bases from V and 5 from J; bases not matched to a gene: 13. DNA for the CDR3: TGTGCTAGTGGTTTCCTGGGTATAGGGGACAGGGGAGACGAGCAGTACTTC. This sequence encodes CASGFLGIGDRGDEQYF.

This clone appeared a single time. The chain combines TRBV19 with TRBJ1-2; 7 bases match TRBD1. This CDR3 has 14 residues. Germline lookup yields CDR1 LNHDA and CDR2 SQIVND (reference sequence). V lost 7 bases, J lost 4 bases, and 9 bases stayed unmatched. The CDR3 coding sequence is TGTGCCAGTACGCGGGACAGCAGTGCCTATGGCTACACCTTC. Amino acid sequence: CASTRDSSAYGYTF.

The J gene is TRBJ2-5, the V gene TRBV5-5; D perhaps matches TRBD1 (5 bases). V lost 0 bases and J lost 4, with 10 bases in between. The germline V gene has CDR1 SGHKS and CDR2 YYEKEE (reference sequence). The CDR3 sequence is 14 residues long. In DNA form, the CDR3 reads TGTGCCAGCAGCTTGGAGGGCAGGGTAGAGACCCAGTACTTC. Translation: CASSLEGRVETQYF.

The gene calls are TRBV7-7 and TRBJ2-2; 10 nucleotides match TRBD2. CDR3 size: 16 residues. Germline CDR1 and CDR2: SSHAT and FNYEAQ (reference sequence). V lost 5 bases and J lost 5; bases outside the gene matches: 8. In DNA form, the CDR3 reads TGTGCCAGCAGCCCCGGACTAGCGGATACAACCGGGGAGCTGTTTTTT. It codes for CASSPGLADTTGELFF.

This clone was observed a handful of times. The rearrangement joins TRBV10-3 to TRBJ2-7, with 10 bases matching TRBD2. Looked up from germline, CDR1 is ENHRY and CDR2 is SYGVKD. This CDR3 has 16 residues. J was trimmed by 3 bases and V by 2 bases; bases with no gene match: 7. CDR3 coding DNA: TGTGCCATCAGTGAGACCGAGCGGGGGGGCGTCTACGAGCAGTACTTC. Translation gives CAISETERGGVYEQYF.

This clone is a singleton in its sample. The CDR3 DNA follows: TGTGCCAGCAGTATGAACCTAGCAGAGACCCAGTACTTC. Its translation: CASSMNLAETQYF. The chain uses TRBV6-1 and TRBJ2-5, with D perhaps TRBD2 (5 bases). Trimming removed 5 bases from V and 4 bases from J, with 11 bases in between. This CDR3 is built from 13 residues. The germline V gene encodes CDR1 MNHNS and CDR2 SASEGT.

This chain links TRBV7-3 with TRBJ2-2; D is unresolved. Trimming pared 5 bases from V and 6 bases from J, leaving 7 bases between. CDR3 length: 12 amino acids. Germline V CDR1 and CDR2: SGHTA, FQGTGA. The DNA for the CDR3 is TGTGCCAGCAGCCCGAGCGCCGGGGAGCTGTTTTTT. Translation: CASSPSAGELFF.

The rearrangement joins TRBV5-4 to TRBJ1-2; D is uncertain. V lost 7 bases to trimming and J lost 4 bases, with 20 bases between them. CDR1 SGHNT and CDR2 YYREEE come from the germline V gene (reference sequence). This CDR3 has 15 amino acids. The CDR3: CASAMTARKTYGYTF. The CDR3 DNA reads as TGTGCCAGCGCAATGACCGCCAGGAAGACCTATGGCTACACCTTC.

This clone was recorded once. The rearrangement uses TRBV6-6 and TRBJ2-1; D ambiguous. CDR1 is MNHNY, CDR2 SVGAGI, per germline (reference sequence). There are 12 residues in the CDR3. The ends were cut back, 5 bases at V and 7 bases at J, with 9 bases in the middle. The CDR3 reads CASSPSRNEQFF. CDR3 DNA: TGTGCCAGCAGTCCCTCGAGAAATGAGCAGTTCTTC.

The chain carries TRBV4-2 and TRBJ2-7; a possible D gene is TRBD1 (5 bases). This CDR3 is 12 amino acids long. With 2 bases removed from V and 7 bases from J, the gap between germline ends came to 9 bases. Germline assignment: CDR1 LGHNA and CDR2 YNFKEQ. The CDR3 here is CASSQPGQEQYF. In DNA form, the CDR3 reads TGTGCCAGCAGCCAACCAGGGCAAGAGCAGTACTTC.

CDR3: CASSVKAAGSYEQYF. As DNA, the CDR3 is TGTGCCAGCAGCGTAAAAGCGGCGGGCTCCTACGAGCAGTACTTC. V gene TRBV7-2 combines with J gene TRBJ2-7, with D possibly matching TRBD2 (5 bases). This CDR3 spans 15 amino acids. Germline V gene data show CDR1 as SGHTA and CDR2 as FQGNSA. V was shortened by 5 bases and J by 0 bases, with 14 bases between the two germline ends.

The chain links TRBV12-5 to TRBJ2-5; possibly TRBD2 for D (5 bases). This CDR3 contains 15 residues. The ends were cut back, 1 base at V and 2 bases at J, with 11 bases in the middle. CDR1 LGHNT and CDR2 FRNRAP come from the germline V gene. CDR3 DNA: TGTGCTAGTGGTTTGGGTTCGGGGAGTCAAGAGACCCAGTACTTC. Translation gives CASGLGSGSQETQYF. The variable domain in full, with the rest retrieved from reference TRBV12-5 and TRBJ2-5, is DARVTQTPRHKVTEMGQEVTMRCQPILGHNTVFWYRQTMMQGLELLAYFRNRAPLDDSGMPKDRFSAEMPDATLATLKIQPSEPRDSAVYFCASGLGSGSQETQYFGPGTRLLVL.

The genes are TRBV4-2 and TRBJ2-5; D call uncertain. The CDR3 extends over 15 amino acids. V was shortened by 0 bases and J by 5 bases, with 13 bases between the two germline ends. Germline CDR1 is LGHNA and CDR2 is YNFKEQ. CDR3 in DNA: TGTGCCAGCAGCCAAGATCGCACGGGTGGGGAGACCCAGTACTTC. Its protein product is CASSQDRTGGETQYF.

This rearrangement joins TRBV6-1 to TRBJ1-2, with 7 positions matching TRBD1. The junction had 8 bases not matched to a gene; V was cut back by 3 bases and J by 4 bases. The CDR3 extends over 15 amino acids. Germline V lookup: CDR1 MNHNS, CDR2 SASEGT. In DNA form, the CDR3 reads TGTGCCAGCAGTGATAGGGACAGAGTTAGCTATGGCTACACCTTC. As protein: CASSDRDRVSYGYTF.

This clone has just a few counts. V and J are TRBV7-2 and TRBJ1-2; unclear D gene. CDR1 is SGHTA and CDR2 is FQGNSA in the germline V gene. This CDR3 spans 15 amino acids. With 1 base removed from V and 6 bases from J, the gap between germline ends came to 15 bases. The CDR3 nucleotides are TGTGCCAGCAGCTTAGGGACTGGGAGTTGGGATGGCTACACCTTC. Its translation is CASSLGTGSWDGYTF.

The CDR3 bases are TGTGCTAGTGGTTCCCCCGGGGTAGCCTACGAGCAGTACTTC. This gives the protein CASGSPGVAYEQYF. The chain joins TRBV12-5 to TRBJ2-7; D is perhaps TRBD2 (5 bases). From germline, CDR1 is LGHNT and CDR2 FRNRAP. The V gene lost 4 bases and the J gene lost 2 bases, with 12 bases spanning the gap. This CDR3 spans 14 amino acids.

The CDR3 bases are TGTGCCAGCAGCTTAGATTCCCCGGGAGCGGGCACCGGGGAGCTGTTTTTT. The encoded protein is CASSLDSPGAGTGELFF. The chain recombines TRBV7-9 with TRBJ2-2, with a weak D call TRBD2 (6 bases). The CDR3 covers 17 residues. The V and J ends lost 1 base and 4 bases respectively, with 16 bases between them. Per the germline V gene, CDR1 is SEHNR and CDR2 is FQNEAQ (reference sequence).

V is TRBV29-1 and J is TRBJ2-1; a possible D gene is TRBD2 (5 bases). The CDR3 extends over 14 amino acids. Germline CDR1 reads SQVTM; CDR2 reads ANQGSEA. V lost 1 base and J lost 6, with 13 bases in between. The CDR3 loop is CSVEVVAAGNEQFF. DNA for the CDR3: TGCAGCGTTGAAGTGGTCGCCGCGGGCAATGAGCAGTTCTTC.

The rearrangement links TRBV19 to TRBJ1-5; 9 positions agree with TRBD1. J was trimmed by 1 base and V by 7 bases; bases with no gene match: 8. The CDR3 loop spans 16 amino acids. The germline gives CDR1 LNHDA, CDR2 SQIVND (reference sequence). This CDR3 reads CASTIGTGLSNQPQHF. The CDR3, as DNA: TGTGCCAGTACCATCGGGACAGGGCTGAGCAATCAGCCCCAGCATTTT.

This clone was counted a single time. The chain links TRBV6-5 to TRBJ1-2; D gene ambiguous. The germline CDR1 and CDR2 sequences are MNHEY and SVGAGI. V was clipped by 5 bases and J by 8 bases, with 21 bases between them. The CDR3 totals 15 residues. The CDR3 is CASSGGQSLSWGYTF. CDR3 nucleotides: TGTGCCAGCAGTGGAGGGCAGAGCCTATCTTGGGGCTACACCTTC.

This clone was observed a handful of times. The rearrangement uses TRBV2 and TRBJ1-5; 9 bases match TRBD1. Germline lookup yields CDR1 SNHLY and CDR2 FYNNEI. Germline trimming cut 5 bases from V and 7 bases from J; bases unmatched to any gene: 6. This CDR3 comprises 14 residues. The CDR3 region is CASSLQGAGQPQHF. In nucleotides, the CDR3 is TGTGCCAGCAGTCTACAGGGGGCAGGACAGCCCCAGCATTTT.

In the case of this clone: A much larger clone lies one base from this, so it may be a read error. V gene TRBV9 combines with J gene TRBJ2-7; possible D gene TRBD2, 6 bases. Germline lookup yields CDR1 SGDLS and CDR2 YYNGEE. This CDR3 is 13 amino acids long. Trimming left V 2 bases short and J 0 bases short, with 6 bases between. CDR3 DNA sequence: TGTGCCAGCAGCGTCGGGGGCTCCTACGAGCAGTACTTC. It specifies CASSVGGSYEQYF.

V gene TRBV12-5 combines with J gene TRBJ1-1; D may be TRBD1 (6 bases). V was cut by 0 bases and J by 3 bases, with 11 bases left in between. The CDR3 runs 15 residues. Germline lookup yields CDR1 LGHNT and CDR2 FRNRAP. The CDR3 spells CASGLVGAAYTEAFF. DNA of the CDR3: TGTGCTAGTGGTTTGGTGGGGGCTGCGTACACTGAAGCTTTCTTT.

The chain uses TRBV6-1 and TRBJ1-5, with TRBD1 identical over 9 bases. V was pared by 4 bases and J by 7 bases, with 8 bases of the junction left unmatched. Germline assignment: CDR1 MNHNS and CDR2 SASEGT. The CDR3 extends over 15 amino acids. CDR3 sequence: CASSVDRGSGQPQHF. DNA of the CDR3: TGTGCCAGCAGTGTTGACAGGGGGTCGGGGCAGCCCCAGCATTTT.

In this sample, this clone turned up once. The rearrangement links TRBV9 to TRBJ2-5; 9 bases map to TRBD1. J lost 4 bases, V lost 3 bases, and 13 bases had no gene match. CDR3 length: 17 amino acids. CDR1 SGDLS and CDR2 YYNGEE come from the germline V gene. CDR3 sequence: CASSAAEGTGGRETQYF. The CDR3 bases are TGTGCCAGCAGCGCCGCAGAGGGAACAGGGGGCAGAGAGACCCAGTACTTC.

CDR3 residues: CASSSSLPGAGTDTQYF. In DNA, the CDR3 is TGTGCCAGCAGCTCGTCTCTCCCTGGGGCAGGCACAGATACGCAGTATTTT. This chain links TRBV7-6 with TRBJ2-3; TRBD1 might be the D (5 bases). This CDR3 has 17 amino acids. Germline V lookup: CDR1 SGHVS, CDR2 FNYEAQ. Trimming took 4 bases from V and 1 from J, leaving 18 bases between them.

The CDR3 bases are TGTGCCAGCAGCCGCGGCGCCACCGGGGAGCTGTTTTTT. It yields the protein CASSRGATGELFF. The chain is built from TRBV14 and TRBJ2-2; D is ambiguous. This CDR3 has 13 residues. Trimming cost V 4 bases and J 4 bases, with 7 bases left between them. Germline CDR1 SGHDN, CDR2 FVKESK.

The chain uses TRBV18 and TRBJ2-3, with D possibly TRBD2 on 6 matching bases. CDR1 and CDR2 from the germline V gene are KGHSH and LQKENI. Trimming stripped 3 bases from V and 6 bases from J, with 16 bases between. The CDR3 runs to 15 residues. The DNA of the CDR3 is TGTGCCAGCTCACCCCAGGCCACTAGCTTCGATACGCAGTATTTT. It translates to CASSPQATSFDTQYF.

A single count supports this clone. The gene calls are TRBV5-5 and TRBJ1-2, with unresolved D. The germline gives CDR1 SGHKS, CDR2 YYEKEE (reference sequence). This CDR3 has 15 residues. V was cut by 4 bases and J by 0 bases, with 13 bases left in between. In nucleotides, the CDR3 is TGTGCCAGCAGCCAAGCGCTTTTAGCTAACTATGGCTACACCTTC. It encodes CASSQALLANYGYTF.

V usage is TRBV7-2 and J usage is TRBJ1-4; 7 bases agree with TRBD1. Trimming cost V 5 bases and J 6 bases; bases outside gene matches: 6. The CDR3 length is 14 residues. The germline CDR1 and CDR2 sequences are SGHTA and FQGNSA. The chain's CDR3 is CASSRQGGDEKLFF. The CDR3 DNA reads TGTGCCAGCAGCCGACAGGGTGGGGATGAAAAACTGTTTTTT.